Detailed here is one TCR beta chain. The antigen remains unidentified. Trimming removed 3 bases from V and 11 bases from J, with 10 bases in between. CDR1 and CDR2 (germline): SNHLY, FYNNEI. The CDR3 has 11 residues. Sequenced by immunoSEQ multiplex PCR; TCRdb stores in-frame clones only, minus some. The sample includes approximately 170,000 clones, over 75% of them seen just once. This entry belongs to a study of cytotoxic CD8 clonotypes in ibrutinib-treated CLL. Findings of the study overall: Few clonotypes were public, and these shrank or held steady under treatment.

Sequences were derived from PBMCs, sampled at disease progression, from a patient treated with ibrutinib. The TCR was taken from a human donor with chronic lymphocytic leukemia. This chain connects TRBV2 to TRBJ1-1; D unresolved. DNA of the CDR3: TGTGCCAGCAGTGAGAACCCTAGGGCTTTCTTT. As protein: CASSENPRAFF.